This TCR beta chain was found in a study of post-analysis software for immune sequencing data (dated by TCRdb to between 2014 and 2016). Regarding the study in general: The recorded disease courses included relapsing-remitting, secondary progressive and progressive-relapsing multiple sclerosis, and some patients had no subtype annotation. The patient repertoires were compared against approximately ten previously published healthy control repertoires obtained from donors aged about 6 to 26 years. A subset of samples was prepared in parallel using single-end sample barcoding, then pooled and co-amplified after Illumina adapter ligation. General findings and caveats noted by the study authors: Strong co-clustering of samples prepared in the same batch was shown by direct clustering with F measure, prompting a batch-effect correction. The multiple sclerosis patient group was slightly younger than the control group. Significantly lower normalized Chao1 diversity was found in multiple sclerosis patients than in controls, suggesting substantial peripheral T-cell clonal expansion. A few TRBV segments, including TRBV5-6, TRBV5-1 and TRBV20-1, were significantly more frequent in patients than controls.

Libraries were built with PCR. Instrument on record: Illumina HiSeq 2500. To reduce PCR and sequencing biases, unique molecular identifiers were built into the TCR beta cDNA libraries. Per 1 to 10 million input T cells, roughly 500,000 cDNA molecules were obtained, such that each molecule approximated one T cell. Patient libraries were prepared and sequenced with the same protocol used for the earlier healthy control dataset. Samples belonging to the same batch were prepared together, multiplexed and sequenced on a shared HiSeq lane. From the authors' description of their analysis: MIGEC handled the raw barcoded reads, throwing out single-read molecular identifier groups before consensus assembly and CDR3 extraction. VDJtools was used for post-analysis of the clonotype tables, with diversity normalized by down-sampling every dataset to the smallest sample size. Repertoire overlap clustering matched CDR3 amino acid but not nucleotide sequences to correct batch-related cross-sample contamination. Clones were called with MiXCR by TCRdb after fastp trimmed the public reads at Q25, and only in-frame beta chains were retained. CDR3 protein duplicates are merged, each entry listing the most common genes and DNA. The V and J calls reflect TCRdb's pipeline rather than the authors' work. This sample lists about 620,000 distinct CDR3 sequences; 44% were detected once. The top ten clonotypes cover about 1.5% of the sample.

This clonotype was detected only a few times. Its target antigen remains unknown. The sample holds no much larger clone one base away, and base qualities are not on file. To demonstrate the VDJtools post-analysis software, TCR beta repertoires were profiled from the peripheral blood of 10 to 15 young patients with multiple sclerosis. The multiple sclerosis patients were children and adolescents between roughly 6 and 17 years of age. Inclusive of the bounding cysteine and phenylalanine, the CDR3 is 14 residues long. The read is trimmed to its CDR3 DNA, 42 bases read in frame from base 1. V and J lose 5 bases and 4 bases, and a span of 13 bases separates them.

Material for sequencing was blood. The sequence derives from a girl between 10 and 17 years old with multiple sclerosis. The sequence joins TRBV12-3 or TRBV12-4 to TRBJ2-3; the D gene is unclear. The DNA sequence is as follows: TGTGCCAGCAGTCGAACACCTAAGGCAGATACGCAGTATTTT. Its product reads: CASSRTPKADTQYF.